A single sample gave rise to the 19 T cell receptor beta chains below, sequenced in a study of T cell responses to AZD1222 COVID-19 vaccine. Profiling relied on immunoSEQ multiplex PCR, and the TCRdb table lists in-frame clones only, not all of them. The sample has roughly 120,000 clones, around 88% seen once. This material consisted of peripheral blood, taken on day 0 of AZD1222 vaccination. The receptors were sampled from an adult in good health.

V is TRBV6-2 or TRBV6-3 and J is TRBJ1-1; unclear D gene. The CDR3 loop spans 12 amino acids. Trimming removed 6 bases from V and 2 bases from J, with 7 bases in between. Looked up from germline, CDR1 is MNHEY and CDR2 is SVGEGT. CDR3 region: CASSPDNTEAFF. The CDR3 nucleotides read TGTGCCAGCAGCCCGGACAACACTGAAGCTTTCTTT.

The genes are TRBV28 and TRBJ1-2; 8 nucleotides align to TRBD1. Germline CDR1 MDHEN, CDR2 SYDVKM. The V and J ends lost 6 bases and 4 bases, in that order; junction bases with no gene match: 16. The CDR3 runs to 17 residues. Written as DNA, the CDR3 is TGTGCCAGCAGCTCCCCCGGTGTTGGACAGGGCTCCTATGGCTACACCTTC. This sequence encodes CASSSPGVGQGSYGYTF.

The chain recombines TRBV11-1 with TRBJ1-1, with 8 bases aligning to TRBD1. Trimming at V came to 4 bases and at J to 5 bases, leaving 3 bases not matched to a gene. This CDR3 spans 13 amino acids. Per the germline V gene, CDR1 is SGHAT and CDR2 is FQDESV (reference sequence). CDR3 nucleotides: TGTGCCAGCAGCTCACAGGGGGTGACTGAAGCTTTCTTT. Translated, it gives CASSSQGVTEAFF.

This clone was seen a single time. This chain uses TRBV5-1 with TRBJ1-3; D gene uncertain. The V and J ends lost 0 bases and 0 bases respectively, with 4 bases between them. This CDR3 is 14 amino acids long. The germline V gene has CDR1 SGHRS and CDR2 YFSETQ. In DNA, the CDR3 is TGCGCCAGCAGCTTGGGAGGCTCTGGAAACACCATATATTTT. Residues: CASSLGGSGNTIYF.

The chain uses TRBV14 and TRBJ1-3; D gene ambiguous. The CDR3 is 14 amino acids. V lost 4 bases, J lost 3 bases, and 10 bases lay in between. Germline CDR1 reads SGHDN; CDR2 reads FVKESK. The CDR3 loop is CASSPPTGGNTIYF. CDR3 nucleotides: TGTGCCAGCAGCCCACCGACGGGTGGAAACACCATATATTTT.

The rearrangement uses TRBV28 and TRBJ1-6; 7 positions match TRBD1. The CDR3 totals 15 residues. V was clipped by 3 bases and J by 10 bases; unmatched bases: 9. Germline V gene sequence: CDR1 MDHEN, CDR2 SYDVKM. Here the CDR3 DNA reads TGTGCCAGCAGTTTTGGCGGGACAGAGGCATCACCCCTCCACTTT. This sequence encodes CASSFGGTEASPLHF.

About this clone: Other DNA sequences in the sample encode the same CDR3. The rearrangement links TRBV2 to TRBJ1-1; 7 nucleotides align to TRBD1. There are 15 residues in the CDR3. Unmatched junction bases numbered 5, after V lost 4 bases and J lost 0 bases. Germline V gene data show CDR1 as SNHLY and CDR2 as FYNNEI. As DNA, the CDR3 is TGTGCCAGCAGTGGGAGGACAGGCTTGAACACTGAAGCTTTCTTT. This translates into CASSGRTGLNTEAFF.

This rearrangement joins TRBV14 to TRBJ2-1, with a possible D match to TRBD2 (6 bases). V was pared by 2 bases and J by 4 bases, with 15 bases between. This CDR3 has 16 amino acids. The germline CDR1 and CDR2 sequences are SGHDN and FVKESK. For the CDR3, the DNA is TGTGCCAGCAGCCAACAGGGACTGACCCTATACAATGAGCAGTTCTTC. The encoded protein is CASSQQGLTLYNEQFF.

In DNA form, the CDR3 reads TGTGCCAGCAGTGAAAACCCATCCGTGAACACTGAAGCTTTCTTT. It is translated as CASSENPSVNTEAFF. The chain combines TRBV6-1 with TRBJ1-1; no clear D gene. Germline V lookup: CDR1 MNHNS, CDR2 SASEGT. The CDR3 sequence is 15 residues long. Trimming cost V 2 bases and J 0 bases, with 10 bases left between them.

This clone was counted between two and nine times. This sequence joins TRBV5-1 and TRBJ2-3, with 10 bases aligning to TRBD2. This CDR3 region has 14 residues. Trimming took 4 bases from V and 8 from J; bases not matched to a gene: 7. Germline V gives CDR1 SGHRS, CDR2 YFSETQ. CDR3 protein: CASSEGGTSATQYF. The CDR3, as DNA: TGCGCCAGCAGCGAGGGAGGGACTAGCGCTACGCAGTATTTT. Drawing the rest from reference TRBV5-1 and TRBJ2-3, the complete variable domain is KAGVTQTPRYLIKTRGQQVTLSCSPISGHRSVSWYQQTPGQGLQFLFEYFSETQRNKGNFPGRFSGRQFSNSRSEMNVSTLELGDSALYLCASSEGGTSATQYFGPGTRLTVL.

The chain carries TRBV10-3 and TRBJ2-1; 7 bases match TRBD1. V lost 4 bases to trimming and J lost 0 bases; unmatched junction nucleotides: 12. Germline values: CDR1 ENHRY, CDR2 SYGVKD. The CDR3 sequence is 18 residues long. CDR3: CAISGTSGTASSYNEQFF. The DNA for the CDR3 is TGTGCCATCAGTGGAACTTCCGGGACAGCGAGCTCCTACAATGAGCAGTTCTTC.

This clone was observed once. The genes are TRBV27 and TRBJ1-4; D perhaps matches TRBD1 (6 bases). The CDR3 has 14 amino acids. The V gene's germline CDR1 is MNHEY and CDR2 SMNVEV (reference sequence). V was clipped by 2 bases and J by 5 bases, with 9 bases between them. The CDR3 DNA sequence: TGTGCCAGCAGTTTAGGGCAGGGGAATGAAAAACTGTTTTTT. This encodes CASSLGQGNEKLFF.

This chain connects TRBV24-1 to TRBJ2-7, with unresolved D. Between the trimmed V and J ends, which lost 6 bases and 0 bases, there was a span of 8 bases. The CDR3 consists of 13 residues. Germline CDR1 and CDR2: KGHDR and SFDVKD. CDR3 region: CATSPGHSYEQYF. The CDR3 nucleotides are TGTGCCACCAGTCCAGGTCACTCCTACGAGCAGTACTTC.

V and J are TRBV11-1 and TRBJ2-2, with D unclear. Trimming cost V 5 bases and J 8 bases, with 6 bases left between them. The CDR3 has 11 residues. The germline gives CDR1 SGHAT, CDR2 FQDESV (reference sequence). The CDR3 spells CASSRAGELFF. The DNA of the CDR3 is TGTGCCAGCAGCCGCGCGGGGGAGCTGTTTTTT.

The chain links TRBV27 to TRBJ2-3, with D possibly matching TRBD2 (6 bases). The CDR3 runs to 16 residues. Germline lookup yields CDR1 MNHEY and CDR2 SMNVEV (reference sequence). V was clipped by 3 bases and J by 2 bases, with 15 bases between them. As DNA, the CDR3 is TGTGCCAGCAGTTTGAGGGACTGGTACACCACAGATACGCAGTATTTT. Protein product: CASSLRDWYTTDTQYF.

The chain links TRBV18 to TRBJ2-7; 9 bases align to TRBD1. Per the germline V gene, CDR1 is KGHSH and CDR2 is LQKENI. The CDR3 has 16 residues. J lost 5 bases, V lost 3 bases, and 11 bases had no gene match. This CDR3 is CASSPGAGTGSDEQYF. CDR3 nucleotides: TGTGCCAGCTCACCTGGGGCGGGGACAGGGAGCGACGAGCAGTACTTC. Full variable domain (rest looked up from reference TRBV18 and TRBJ2-7): NAGVMQNPRHLVRRRGQEARLRCSPMKGHSHVYWYRQLPEEGLKFMVYLQKENIIDESGMPKERFSAEFPKEGPSILRIQQVVRGDSAAYFCASSPGAGTGSDEQYFGPGTRLTVT.

This rearrangement joins TRBV6-5 to TRBJ2-7; D may be TRBD2 (6 bases). Germline V gene sequence: CDR1 MNHEY, CDR2 SVGAGI. V lost 6 bases and J lost 0, with 15 bases in between. This CDR3 has 15 amino acids. CDR3 DNA: TGTGCCAGCAGAATCTCCTACGGGGGCTCCTACGAGCAGTACTTC. Residues: CASRISYGGSYEQYF.

The chain joins TRBV5-4 to TRBJ2-7, with D perhaps matching TRBD2 (5 bases). With 4 bases removed from V and 4 bases from J, the gap between germline ends came to 12 bases. Germline CDR1 reads SGHNT; CDR2 reads YYREEE (reference sequence). The CDR3 runs to 13 residues. CDR3 loop: CASSAWTEYEQYF. The CDR3 nucleotides read TGTGCCAGCAGCGCTTGGACTGAGTACGAGCAGTACTTC.

The chain links TRBV2 to TRBJ2-7; TRBD2 matches at 7 bases. Looked up from germline, CDR1 is SNHLY and CDR2 is FYNNEI. The CDR3 consists of 15 residues. The junction had 8 bases not matched to a gene; V was cut back by 2 bases and J by 4 bases. The CDR3 loop is CASSESGGGGYEQYF. CDR3 coding DNA: TGTGCCAGCAGTGAATCTGGCGGGGGAGGGTACGAGCAGTACTTC.